This T cell receptor (beta chain) emerged from a study of blood T cells in healthy people across ages. Findings of the study overall: Estimates drawn from one million T cells were deemed to understate diversity. Observed TCR beta diversity per million T cells went down as age went up. This fall followed a roughly linear course with age.

A second PCR of 7 to 11 cycles used a sample-barcoded 5' primer and a J-beta primer mix. A template-switch adaptor that had 12 random nucleotides put a tag on each cDNA molecule. Each CDR3 protein is one row after TCRdb ran MiXCR on the 5' RACE reads. In the table there are hundreds of thousands of distinct CDR3 sequences, 29% of which are singletons. Isolating PBMCs gave at least 6.5 million of these cells per sample. This clonotype was counted at least ten times. What it binds is not known. The CDR3 totals 16 residues. Trimming pared 5 bases from V and 7 bases from J, leaving 21 bases between. The germline V gene has CDR1 MNHEY and CDR2 SVGEGT.

Material for sequencing was blood. This clonotype was sampled from a woman of 80 years or more in good health. The chain couples TRBV6-2 or TRBV6-3 to TRBJ2-1; perhaps TRBD1 as D (5 bases). CDR3 sequence reads: CASSHQGIMSRNEQFF. The CDR3 nucleotides read TGTGCCAGCAGTCACCAGGGAATTATGTCTAGGAATGAGCAGTTCTTC.